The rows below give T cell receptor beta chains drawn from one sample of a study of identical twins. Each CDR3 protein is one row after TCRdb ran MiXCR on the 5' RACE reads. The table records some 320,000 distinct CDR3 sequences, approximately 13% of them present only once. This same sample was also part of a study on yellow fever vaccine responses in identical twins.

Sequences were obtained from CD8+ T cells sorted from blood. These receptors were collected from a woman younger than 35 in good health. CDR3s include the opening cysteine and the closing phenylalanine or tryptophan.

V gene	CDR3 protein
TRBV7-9	CASSSRTGGAKTQYF
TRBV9	CATSSGIGGELFF
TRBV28	CASSRETSGISYNEQFF
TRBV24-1	CATSDLYTGMSTDTQYF
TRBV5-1	CASSLDRVMETQYF
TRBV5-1	CASSSKTDTQYF
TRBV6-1	CASSPGQGGNEQFF
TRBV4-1	CASSQEGQDGYTF
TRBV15	CATTEGEIDTGELFF
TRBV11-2	CASSLEDLPQETQYF
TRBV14	CASSQLPAGNEQFF
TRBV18	CASSPPTGSSYEQYF
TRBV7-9	CASRDSGGYQETQYF